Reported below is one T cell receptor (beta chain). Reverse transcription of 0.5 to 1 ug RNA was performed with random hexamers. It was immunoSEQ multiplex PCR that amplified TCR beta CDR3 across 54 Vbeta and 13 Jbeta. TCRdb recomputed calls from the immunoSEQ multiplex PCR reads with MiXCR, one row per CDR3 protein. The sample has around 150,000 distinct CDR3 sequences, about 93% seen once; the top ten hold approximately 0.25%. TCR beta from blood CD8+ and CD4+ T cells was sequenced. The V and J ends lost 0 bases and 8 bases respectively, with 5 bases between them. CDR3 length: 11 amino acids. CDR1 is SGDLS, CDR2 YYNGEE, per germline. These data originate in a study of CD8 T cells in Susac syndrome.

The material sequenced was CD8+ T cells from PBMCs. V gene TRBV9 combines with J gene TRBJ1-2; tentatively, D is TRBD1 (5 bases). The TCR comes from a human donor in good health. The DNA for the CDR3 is TGTGCCAGCAGCGTAGAGGGGGGCTACACCTTC. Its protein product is CASSVEGGYTF.